The 13 T cell receptor beta chains below all came from one sample that was sequenced in a study of T cell changes during pregnancy in multiple sclerosis. The data were produced by immunoSEQ multiplex PCR, yet TCRdb's version contains in-frame clones alone and is incomplete. Of some 60,000 clones in the sample, 80% to 95% were seen once. The specimen comprised peripheral blood, sampled in the first trimester of pregnancy. These TCRs come from a female donor with multiple sclerosis, enrolled in a pregnancy study.

The rearrangement uses TRBV6-5 and TRBJ2-7; 10 bases line up with TRBD1. V shed 3 bases and J 2 bases; nucleotides not matched to a gene: 4. Looked up from germline, CDR1 is MNHEY and CDR2 is SVGAGI. This CDR3 is 15 amino acids long. In nucleotides, the CDR3 is TGTGCCAGCAGTTATGACAGGGGGCCTCCCTACGAGCAGTACTTC. Its translation: CASSYDRGPPYEQYF.

This sequence joins TRBV9 and TRBJ2-7, with TRBD1 identical over 8 bases. V gave up 3 bases and J gave up 4 bases; unmatched junction bases: 12. Germline lookup yields CDR1 SGDLS and CDR2 YYNGEE. This CDR3 region has 16 residues. The CDR3 here is CASSDSRDRGGYEQYF. The CDR3 region has the DNA TGTGCCAGCAGCGACTCCAGAGACAGGGGTGGGTACGAGCAGTACTTC.

V gene TRBV2 combines with J gene TRBJ2-1; 7 bases fit TRBD1. Germline V gene data show CDR1 as SNHLY and CDR2 as FYNNEI. V dropped 2 bases and J dropped 2; count of bases not matched to a gene: 3. The CDR3 is 15 amino acids. The CDR3 here is CASSEQGVTYNEQFF. In nucleotides, the CDR3 is TGTGCCAGCAGTGAACAGGGGGTTACCTACAATGAGCAGTTCTTC.

This clone was found once. This chain connects TRBV7-6 to TRBJ1-2, with 7 nucleotides matching TRBD1. The trim removed 1 base at V and 6 bases at J, leaving 2 bases unmatched. The CDR3 consists of 13 residues. Per germline, CDR1 SGHVS and CDR2 FNYEAQ. CDR3 DNA sequence: TGTGCCAGCAGCTTAGACAGGGGTGATGGCTACACCTTC. As protein: CASSLDRGDGYTF.

This clone was picked up a small number of times. This sequence joins TRBV7-3 and TRBJ1-1; 7 bases line up with TRBD1. The CDR3 runs 14 residues. Germline assignment: CDR1 SGHTA and CDR2 FQGTGA. With 3 bases clipped from V and 1 base from J, the junction kept 2 bases outside the gene matches. CDR3 nucleotides: TGTGCCAGCAGCTTGACAGGGAAGAACACTGAAGCTTTCTTT. Encoded protein: CASSLTGKNTEAFF.

V and J are TRBV7-2 and TRBJ1-5; 8 nucleotides match TRBD1. The germline V gene has CDR1 SGHTA and CDR2 FQGNSA. This CDR3 spans 15 amino acids. J was trimmed by 5 bases and V by 4 bases; bases with no gene match: 7. CDR3 nucleotide sequence: TGTGCCAGCAGCTCCCAGGGGGCGGGGTATCAGCCCCAGCATTTT. It encodes CASSSQGAGYQPQHF.

V usage is TRBV5-5 and J usage is TRBJ1-2, with D possibly being TRBD1 (5 bases). The CDR3 length is 13 residues. The V end was cut by 0 bases, the J end by 8 bases, with 11 bases between. Looked up from germline, CDR1 is SGHKS and CDR2 is YYEKEE (reference sequence). The CDR3 loop reads CASSLATVGGYTF. CDR3 in DNA: TGTGCCAGCAGCTTGGCGACAGTGGGAGGCTACACCTTC.

The J gene is TRBJ1-6, the V gene TRBV10-3; 8 bases agree with TRBD1. This CDR3 is 17 amino acids long. V was pared by 6 bases and J by 4 bases, with 11 bases of the junction left unmatched. The germline CDR1 and CDR2 sequences are ENHRY and SYGVKD. DNA of the CDR3: TGTGCCATCAGCGACGGGACAGGCGGGGGATATAATTCACCCCTCCACTTT. Its protein product is CAISDGTGGGYNSPLHF.

The V gene is TRBV12-5, the J gene TRBJ1-4; D ambiguous. The ends were cut back, 3 bases at V and 6 bases at J, with 14 bases in the middle. CDR1 and CDR2 (germline): LGHNT, FRNRAP. The CDR3 has 15 residues. CDR3 coding DNA: TGTGCTAGTGGTTTCGCGCACCTCCCTTATGAAAAACTGTTTTTT. Amino acid sequence: CASGFAHLPYEKLFF.

The gene calls are TRBV7-6 and TRBJ1-1; possibly TRBD1 for D (5 bases). V lost 5 bases and J 4 bases, leaving 17 bases between the germline ends. The CDR3 sequence is 15 residues long. Germline CDR1 is SGHVS and CDR2 is FNYEAQ. The CDR3 is CASSPDPGGGTEAFF. The DNA for the CDR3 is TGTGCCAGCAGCCCGGACCCGGGGGGGGGCACTGAAGCTTTCTTT.

This clone was seen more than once but under ten times. The CDR3 DNA sequence: TGTGCCAGCAGGGATTTACAGGGGACCTCATCTGAAGCTTTCTTT. Translating gives CASRDLQGTSSEAFF. The J gene is TRBJ1-1, the V gene TRBV2, with 7 nucleotides matching TRBD1. CDR1 and CDR2 from the germline V gene are SNHLY and FYNNEI. This CDR3 spans 15 amino acids. V gave up 6 bases and J gave up 6 bases; unmatched junction bases: 13.

The V call is TRBV7-6, the J call TRBJ2-3, with 8 bases lining up with TRBD2. The CDR3 consists of 17 residues. Trimming at V came to 0 bases and at J to 6 bases, leaving 11 bases not matched to a gene. CDR1 and CDR2 (germline): SGHVS, FNYEAQ. The CDR3 protein is CASSLAPGSGEGDTQYF. In nucleotides, the CDR3 is TGTGCCAGCAGCTTAGCGCCCGGTAGCGGGGAAGGCGATACGCAGTATTTT.

V is TRBV30 and J is TRBJ1-1; tentatively, D is TRBD1 (5 bases). The CDR3 has 12 residues. The V end was cut by 5 bases, the J end by 7 bases, with 14 bases between. The germline gives CDR1 GTSNPN, CDR2 SVGIG (reference sequence). The CDR3 is CAWCQAQGEAFF. The CDR3 DNA is TGTGCCTGGTGCCAGGCGCAGGGTGAAGCTTTCTTT.